This TCR beta chain was recorded in a study of vaccination and CD4 T cells after COVID-19. Points from the study as a whole: Although the median of SARS-CoV-2-reactive clonotypes rose from about 20 to 38, the change was not significant. Convalescent patients' median share of reactive clones seen only post-vaccination was about 87%.

The V end was cut by 4 bases, the J end by 2 bases, with 5 bases between. The V gene's germline CDR1 is SGHAT and CDR2 FQNNGV. This CDR3 comprises 12 residues. Details on this clonotype: As yet, its antigen is unknown.

The Oncomine TCR Beta short-read assay was applied to DNA of cultured CD4+ T cells. The genomic DNA was obtained from cultured CD4+ T cells by extraction with the QIAamp micro DNA kit. Each CDR3 protein gets one entry after TCRdb re-called the PCR reads with MiXCR. The sample carries 6,500 to 10,000 distinct CDR3 sequences, about 42% recorded once. The sample's treatment: roughly nine-day PBMC culture with coronavirus spike peptide pools or control peptides (ViraFEST assay). During the years 2011-2018, before the COVID-19 pandemic, the unexposed donor's CD4+ T cells were collected. The gene calls are TRBV11-2 and TRBJ2-5; D is unresolved. Sequences were obtained from CD4+ T cells from blood, cultured in vitro. This clonotype was sampled from a human donor in good health. The CDR3 coding sequence is TGTGCCAGCAGCTATATTCAAGAGACCCAGTACTTC. Translating it yields CASSYIQETQYF.